This TCR beta chain was obtained from a study of post-analysis software for immune sequencing data. Study-level information: Included courses were relapsing-remitting and secondary progressive multiple sclerosis; progressive-relapsing multiple sclerosis was also included.

Unique molecular identifiers were carried by the TCR beta cDNA libraries. The source material, roughly 0.9 to 11 million T cells, gave rise to roughly 500,000 cDNA molecules. TCRdb independently ran MiXCR on the PCR reads; one entry per CDR3 protein. Of around 710,000 distinct CDR3 sequences listed, more than 45% are singletons. Whole-study findings and limits: With TRBV5-6, TRBV5-1 and TRBV20-1 included, 5 or 6 TRBV segments were more frequent in patients than in controls.

The table lists this clonotype with a count of one. Its antigen is unknown. Germline lookup yields CDR1 GTSNPN and CDR2 SVGIG (reference sequence). The V end lost 6 bases, the J end lost 3 bases, and 8 bases lay between the germline ends. CDR3 length: 11 amino acids. The origin of this receptor is a girl aged 10 to 17 with multiple sclerosis. This chain uses TRBV30 with TRBJ1-1; D remains unclear. Sequencing was carried out using blood. The CDR3: CACDGYTEAFF. The CDR3, as DNA: TGTGCCTGCGACGGGTACACTGAAGCTTTCTTT.